Detailed here is one TCR beta chain. As yet, its antigen is unknown. This sample is part of a study of long-term antiretroviral therapy in people with HIV. Study details: Some samples came about a decade before the 2015 immediate-ART recommendation, and these were the earliest.

This CDR3 contains 17 residues. Germline V CDR1 and CDR2: MDHEN, SYDVKM. With 2 bases clipped from V and 5 bases from J, the junction kept 14 bases outside the gene matches. A v3.0 immunoSEQ assay was performed at survey level. The repertoire was sequenced with immunoSEQ multiplex PCR; TCRdb's copy has only in-frame clones and lacks some. The sample consists of some 28,000 clones, over 80% of them appearing once. General study results and limits: Participants lacked recorded data on ART adherence, viral resistance or therapy changes. Relative to transplant donor controls, diversity remained lower despite increasing after ART. All time points showed a repertoire dominated by clones expanded before ART.

The chain joins TRBV28 to TRBJ1-2; 7 bases line up with TRBD1. The TCR originated in a man aged 25-40 years with HIV. The input for sequencing was unsorted PBMCs, taken about 2.7 years after starting antiretroviral therapy. CDR3 in amino acids: CASSLIGERGRWYGYTF. In DNA, the CDR3 is TGTGCCAGCAGTTTAATCGGAGAGAGGGGGCGATGGTATGGCTACACCTTC.